The present T cell receptor (beta chain) was sequenced within a study of blood T cell repertoires in COVID-19. Overall study: The study drew acute and convalescent COVID-19 samples from the United States, Italy and Spain. T cells, B-cell-depleted T cells, or PBMCs provided the cDNA or gDNA that served as material.

CDR3 length: 14 amino acids. The V and J ends lost 5 bases and 0 bases, in that order; junction bases with no gene match: 0. The germline CDR1 and CDR2 sequences are SGHNT and YENEEA. Per the study methods: Counts of nucleated cells, estimated from reference gene primer amplification, were obtained. Produced via immunoSEQ multiplex PCR; TCRdb's table is partial and in-frame only. V and J calls and clone size are those listed in that table; D and trimming were worked out from the DNA. Of 30,000 or so clones in the sample, 82% were seen once. The clonotype originates from a man older than 75 with active or convalescent COVID-19. What was sequenced was peripheral blood. The chain carries TRBV11-3 and TRBJ2-1; TRBD2 matches at 8 bases. The chain's CDR3 is CASSSGSSYNEQFF. CDR3 sequence (DNA): TGTGCCAGCAGCAGCGGGAGCTCCTACAATGAGCAGTTCTTC.